This T cell receptor beta chain is drawn from a study of T cells in Graves' hyperthyroidism and ophthalmopathy. The TCR beta CDR3 regions underwent amplification using RNA transcripts as the source. TCR CDR3 regions were first amplified by RT-PCR with HTBI primers. TCRdb re-analysed the multiplex PCR reads in MiXCR, keeping a single row per CDR3 protein. The data show 500,000 or so distinct CDR3 sequences, 17% seen once. The CDR3 length is 16 residues. Trimming cost V 1 base and J 1 base, with 16 bases left between them. Germline V gene sequence: CDR1 DFQATT, CDR2 SNEGSKA (reference sequence). This clonotype was seen only a few times.

The V gene is TRBV20-1, the J gene TRBJ1-1, with TRBD1 as a possible D gene (6 bases). This TCR derives from a woman aged 18 to 35 with Graves' ophthalmopathy. The sequenced sample was blood. CDR3: CSARALGGATNTEAFF. The DNA of the CDR3 is TGCAGTGCTAGAGCCCTCGGGGGGGCTACGAACACTGAAGCTTTCTTT.